These T cell receptor beta chains were read from a single sample in a study of T cells in Graves' hyperthyroidism and ophthalmopathy. TCRdb reprocessed the multiplex PCR reads with MiXCR, giving one entry per CDR3 protein. Among roughly 380,000 distinct CDR3 sequences listed, over 15% were seen once. The sample comprised blood. Receptors were obtained from a woman aged 40 to 49 with Graves' ophthalmopathy. The CDR3 runs from the conserved cysteine through the conserved F or W. D genes are given only for firm matches. For some rows the clone size is stated as once, few or many, or as a class when expanded; others skip it.

>-|TRBJ1-5|TRBV6-2/TRBV6-3|many
CASSYGGGGNQPQHF
TGTGCCAGCAGTTACGGGGGAGGGGGCAATCAGCCCCAGCATTTT
>TRBD2|TRBJ2-4|TRBV2|-
CAIVLAGDAKNIQYF
TGTGCCATCGTACTAGCGGGAGACGCCAAAAACATTCAGTACTTC
>TRBD1|TRBJ2-5|TRBV12-3/TRBV12-4|many
CASSLTGGEETQYF
TGTGCCAGCAGCCTCACAGGGGGAGAAGAGACCCAGTACTTC
>-|TRBJ2-2|TRBV20-1|many
CSAPRLTNTGELFF
TGCAGTGCCCCGAGGTTGACGAACACCGGGGAGCTGTTTTTT
>TRBD2|TRBJ2-7|TRBV7-9|many
CASTMSSGSYEQYF
TGTGCCAGCACCATGAGTAGCGGGAGCTACGAGCAGTACTTC
>-|TRBJ2-2|TRBV6-1|-
CASSRGVSEAGELFF
TGTGCCAGCAGCCGAGGGGTTAGCGAGGCCGGGGAGCTGTTTTTT
>-|TRBJ1-1|TRBV12-3/TRBV12-4|many
CASSLDKSAFF
TGTGCCAGCAGTCTGGACAAATCAGCTTTCTTT
>-|TRBJ1-5|TRBV19|many
CASNDRGGNQPQHF
TGTGCCAGTAACGATAGAGGGGGCAATCAGCCCCAGCATTTT
>-|TRBJ2-7|TRBV11-2|many
CASSLISGPYEQYF
TGTGCCAGCAGCTTGATATCCGGGCCCTACGAGCAGTACTTC
>-|TRBJ1-2|TRBV9|-
CASSAGTSTGYGYTF
TGTGCCAGCAGCGCCGGGACTTCGACGGGCTATGGCTACACCTTC
>-|TRBJ1-1|TRBV12-3/TRBV12-4|-
CATRPTANTEAFF
TGTGCCACACGCCCGACGGCGAACACTGAAGCTTTCTTT
>TRBD2|TRBJ2-2|TRBV11-2|many
CASSWGLAHANTGELFF
TGTGCCAGCAGCTGGGGACTAGCGCACGCGAACACCGGGGAGCTGTTTTTT
>TRBD1|TRBJ1-2|TRBV6-5|many
CASSPGTVSNYGYTF
TGTGCCAGCAGTCCCGGGACAGTTTCTAACTATGGCTACACCTTC
>-|TRBJ2-2|TRBV4-3|few
CASSQDTGHTGELFF
TGCGCCAGCAGCCAAGATACGGGGCACACCGGGGAGCTGTTTTTT
>TRBD1|TRBJ1-5|TRBV19|-
CASSIGRGPGQPQHF
TGTGCCAGTAGTATCGGCAGGGGGCCGGGTCAGCCCCAGCATTTT
>-|TRBJ1-1|TRBV27|many
CASSLLGRQNTEAFF
TGTGCCAGCAGTTTGCTGGGTCGACAGAACACTGAAGCTTTCTTT
>TRBD2|TRBJ2-7|TRBV11-2|-
CASSPGTSGAAYEQYF
TGTGCCAGCAGCCCCGGGACTAGCGGGGCCGCCTACGAGCAGTACTTC
>TRBD1|TRBJ2-7|TRBV11-2|many
CASRPRQGGMDEQYF
TGTGCCAGCAGACCTAGACAGGGCGGTATGGACGAGCAGTACTTC
>TRBD1|TRBJ2-7|TRBV28|many
CASSRTGGGGSSYEQYF
TGTGCCAGCAGCCGAACAGGGGGCGGAGGAAGCTCCTACGAGCAGTACTTC
>-|TRBJ1-1|TRBV6-5|-
CASSYSTGVGEAFF
TGTGCCAGCAGTTACTCGACCGGGGTTGGTGAAGCTTTCTTT
>-|TRBJ1-2|TRBV28|many
CASSLSAEVYGYTF
TGTGCCAGCAGTTTATCAGCAGAGGTCTATGGCTACACCTTC
>TRBD1|TRBJ2-7|TRBV2|many
CASQPGQGSYEQYF
TGTGCCAGCCAGCCGGGACAGGGGTCCTACGAGCAGTACTTC